This entry concerns a single T cell receptor beta chain. The antigen is unknown. These data belong to a study of CD4 T cells in relation to SARS-CoV-2 and coronaviruses. Study as a whole: Negative control cultures got HIV-1 Nef peptides or no peptide.

Overall study findings and caveats: This crossreactivity analysis covered spike protein alone, no other viral proteins.

V dropped 5 bases and J dropped 4; count of bases not matched to a gene: 12. The CDR3 length is 16 residues. CDR1 and CDR2 (germline): SEHNR, FQNEAQ (reference sequence). Unexposed donor CD4+ T cells date from about 2011-2018, before the COVID-19 pandemic. After nine to ten days of culture, CD4+ T cells were isolated. Testing used SARS-CoV-2 S/N and four cold-coronavirus spikes on unexposed-donor CD4+ T cells, cells permitting. Some 1.9 million PBMCs per well were cultured with about 9.8 IU/ml IL-2. Clones were read by immunoSEQ multiplex PCR, and TCRdb kept only the in-frame ones, dropping some. The sample holds tens of thousands of clones, roughly 79% seen once.

The rearrangement uses TRBV7-9 and TRBJ2-5; 8 bases line up with TRBD1. The TCR sequence derives from a human donor in good health. The sample comprised CD4+ T cells from PBMCs, cultured in vitro. This chain's CDR3 is CASSQPGTGRRETQYF. In nucleotides, the CDR3 is TGTGCCAGCAGCCAGCCCGGGACAGGTCGTCGAGAGACCCAGTACTTC.